These T cell receptor beta chains were read from a single sample in a study of cytomegalovirus exposure and HLA in healthy donors. Sequenced by immunoSEQ multiplex PCR; TCRdb stores in-frame clones only, minus some. The sample shows 150,000 to 200,000 clones, around four fifths of them seen only once. Sequencing input: PBMCs. The origin of the receptors is a woman aged 50 to 65 in good health and CMV-seropositive. The CDR3 runs from the conserved cysteine through the conserved F or W. The D gene is left open where the match is weak. Clone sizes are given selectively: once, few, many, or a class where the clone is expanded.

J: TRBJ2-7
V: TRBV4-1
size: .
D: TRBD2
CDR3: CASSQEVLGLAGGMYEQYF
DNA: TGCGCCAGCAGCCAAGAAGTTTTGGGACTAGCGGGAGGGATGTACGAGCAGTACTTC

J: TRBJ2-3
V: TRBV2
size: .
D: .
CDR3: CASSVPIDTQYF
DNA: TGTGCCAGCAGTGTTCCAATAGATACGCAGTATTTT

J: TRBJ1-2
V: TRBV5-8
size: .
D: .
CDR3: CASSSSQGLVVYGYTF
DNA: TGTGCCAGCAGCTCTTCACAGGGTTTGGTGGTATACGGCTACACCTTC

J: TRBJ2-3
V: TRBV7-2
size: .
D: .
CDR3: CASSFSQGTDTQYF
DNA: TGTGCCAGCAGCTTTAGTCAGGGCACAGATACGCAGTATTTT

J: TRBJ2-7
V: TRBV19
size: .
D: TRBD2
CDR3: CASSPGLARTYEQYF
DNA: TGTGCCAGTAGTCCGGGACTAGCGCGAACCTACGAGCAGTACTTC

J: TRBJ2-7
V: TRBV5-6
size: .
D: .
CDR3: CASSFTLAVFEQYF
DNA: TGTGCCAGCAGCTTCACGCTAGCTGTTTTCGAGCAGTACTTC

J: TRBJ2-1
V: TRBV21-1
size: .
D: .
CDR3: CASSNRGANEQFF
DNA: TGTGCCAGCAGCAATCGGGGGGCAAATGAGCAGTTCTTC

J: TRBJ1-3
V: TRBV28
size: .
D: .
CDR3: CASTRTGGNTIYF
DNA: TGTGCCAGCACCCGAACGGGTGGAAACACCATATATTTT

J: TRBJ2-3
V: TRBV10-2
size: .
D: TRBD2
CDR3: CASSDSGGPTDTQYF
DNA: TGCGCCAGCAGTGATTCGGGGGGGCCGACAGATACGCAGTATTTT

J: TRBJ1-2
V: TRBV18
size: .
D: TRBD1
CDR3: CASSPLPGQGEVRGYTF
DNA: TGTGCCAGCTCACCACTACCGGGACAGGGGGAAGTTCGTGGCTACACCTTC

J: TRBJ1-1
V: TRBV27
size: .
D: TRBD1
CDR3: CASSRRQGGNTEAFF
DNA: TGTGCCAGCAGCCGCCGTCAGGGGGGGAACACTGAAGCTTTCTTT

J: TRBJ1-6
V: TRBV5-6
size: .
D: .
CDR3: CASSQDSAVGVDSPLHF
DNA: TGTGCCAGCAGCCAGGACAGCGCCGTGGGGGTGGATTCACCCCTCCACTTT

J: TRBJ1-3
V: TRBV4-3
size: .
D: .
CDR3: CASSQEPGNTIYF
DNA: TGCGCCAGCAGCCAAGAGCCGGGGAACACCATATATTTT

J: TRBJ1-5
V: TRBV19
size: .
D: TRBD1
CDR3: CASSKGRTGDQPQHF
DNA: TGTGCCAGTAGTAAGGGGAGGACAGGGGACCAGCCCCAGCATTTT

J: TRBJ2-5
V: TRBV7-8
size: .
D: TRBD1
CDR3: CASSQGVGGEWETQYF
DNA: TGTGCCAGCAGTCAAGGGGTAGGGGGCGAGTGGGAGACCCAGTACTTC

J: TRBJ2-1
V: TRBV4-3
size: .
D: TRBD2
CDR3: CASSHTSGGAYNEQFF
DNA: TGCGCCAGCAGCCACACTAGCGGGGGGGCTTACAATGAGCAGTTCTTC

J: TRBJ2-3
V: TRBV7-7
size: few
D: .
CDR3: CASSQESTGREDTQYF
DNA: TGTGCCAGCAGCCAAGAATCTACAGGGAGGGAAGATACGCAGTATTTT

J: TRBJ1-1
V: TRBV28
size: .
D: .
CDR3: CASSSLTNTEAFF
DNA: TGTGCCAGCAGCTCACTAACGAACACTGAAGCTTTCTTT

J: TRBJ2-1
V: TRBV6-5
size: .
D: TRBD2
CDR3: CASSYSSAGAREQFF
DNA: TGTGCCAGCAGTTACTCGTCGGCGGGAGCACGTGAGCAGTTCTTC

J: TRBJ1-5
V: TRBV15
size: .
D: .
CDR3: CATSRSTGPLVQPQHF
DNA: TGTGCCACCAGCAGGTCGACAGGCCCTTTGGTACAGCCCCAGCATTTT

J: TRBJ2-7
V: TRBV11-2
size: .
D: .
CDR3: CASSGGHWKTYEQYF
DNA: TGTGCCAGCAGCGGGGGACACTGGAAGACCTACGAGCAGTACTTC

J: TRBJ2-1
V: TRBV25-1
size: .
D: .
CDR3: CASRTRDNYNEQFF
DNA: TGTGCCAGCAGGACCCGGGACAACTACAATGAGCAGTTCTTC

J: TRBJ1-1
V: TRBV10-3
size: .
D: .
CDR3: CAIIVNTEAFF
DNA: TGTGCCATCATCGTGAACACTGAAGCTTTCTTT

J: TRBJ1-3
V: TRBV28
size: .
D: .
CDR3: CASTPRGNTIYF
DNA: TGTGCCAGCACCCCACGGGGAAACACCATATATTTT

J: TRBJ1-1
V: TRBV7-8
size: .
D: .
CDR3: CASSLRGNTEAFF
DNA: TGTGCCAGCAGCCTCAGGGGGAACACTGAAGCTTTCTTT

J: TRBJ2-5
V: TRBV5-3
size: .
D: TRBD1
CDR3: CARSKDRGRGETQYF
DNA: TGTGCCAGAAGCAAGGACAGGGGGCGCGGGGAGACCCAGTACTTC

J: TRBJ2-1
V: TRBV19
size: few
D: TRBD2
CDR3: CASSTWTSGVGGEQFF
DNA: TGTGCCAGTAGTACATGGACTAGCGGAGTCGGAGGTGAGCAGTTCTTC

J: TRBJ2-7
V: TRBV6-6
size: .
D: TRBD2
CDR3: CASSYSSGGAGEQYF
DNA: TGTGCCAGCAGTTACTCGAGCGGGGGGGCGGGCGAGCAGTACTTC

J: TRBJ2-7
V: TRBV7-2
size: .
D: TRBD1
CDR3: CASSLAPQGREQYF
DNA: TGTGCCAGCAGCTTAGCCCCACAGGGGCGCGAGCAGTACTTC

J: TRBJ2-1
V: TRBV27
size: .
D: .
CDR3: CASSFPNEQFF
DNA: TGTGCCAGCAGTTTTCCAAATGAGCAGTTCTTC

J: TRBJ2-5
V: TRBV18
size: .
D: TRBD1
CDR3: CASSPQGTGVETQYF
DNA: TGTGCCAGCTCACCACAGGGGACAGGGGTTGAGACCCAGTACTTC

J: TRBJ2-1
V: TRBV27
size: .
D: TRBD2
CDR3: CASSSAGSSYNEQFF
DNA: TGTGCCAGCAGTTCAGCGGGGAGCTCCTACAATGAGCAGTTCTTC

J: TRBJ1-2
V: TRBV19
size: once
D: .
CDR3: CASRTRGASYGYTF
DNA: TGTGCCAGTAGGACCCGGGGGGCGAGTTATGGCTACACCTTC

J: TRBJ2-7
V: TRBV7-2
size: .
D: TRBD2
CDR3: CASSLVGGRNEQYF
DNA: TGTGCCAGCAGCTTAGTCGGCGGGAGAAACGAGCAGTACTTC

J: TRBJ2-2
V: TRBV9
size: .
D: TRBD2
CDR3: CASSVDGRGIDTGELFF
DNA: TGTGCCAGCAGCGTAGACGGGAGGGGGATAGACACCGGGGAGCTGTTTTTT

J: TRBJ1-4
V: TRBV5-4
size: .
D: .
CDR3: CASSPRQAGNEKLFF
DNA: TGTGCCAGCAGCCCACGACAGGCTGGTAATGAAAAACTGTTTTTT

J: TRBJ1-6
V: TRBV2
size: .
D: .
CDR3: CASRNRDNSPLHF
DNA: TGTGCCAGCAGAAACAGAGATAATTCACCCCTCCACTTT

J: TRBJ2-7
V: TRBV18
size: few
D: .
CDR3: CASSLPGLTYEQYF
DNA: TGTGCCAGCTCTCTACCGGGACTTACCTACGAGCAGTACTTC

J: TRBJ2-7
V: TRBV4-1
size: once
D: .
CDR3: CASSQAAVSYEQYF
DNA: TGCGCCAGCAGCCAAGCCGCGGTCTCCTACGAGCAGTACTTC

J: TRBJ2-3
V: TRBV27
size: .
D: .
CDR3: CASSLSGQGDTQYF
DNA: TGTGCCAGCAGTCTGAGCGGGCAAGGAGATACGCAGTATTTT

J: TRBJ1-5
V: TRBV19
size: .
D: .
CDR3: CASSISGSQPQHF
DNA: TGTGCCAGTAGTATAAGCGGTAGTCAGCCCCAGCATTTT

J: TRBJ1-2
V: TRBV7-9
size: .
D: TRBD1
CDR3: CASSFWTGGERDYGYTF
DNA: TGTGCCAGCAGCTTTTGGACAGGGGGCGAGCGAGACTATGGCTACACCTTC

J: TRBJ2-7
V: TRBV5-1
size: .
D: .
CDR3: CASSSEPSGPGVEQYF
DNA: TGCGCCAGCAGCTCGGAGCCCAGCGGCCCAGGTGTCGAGCAGTACTTC

J: TRBJ2-7
V: TRBV30
size: .
D: .
CDR3: CAWSGQYEQYF
DNA: TGTGCCTGGAGTGGTCAGTACGAGCAGTACTTC

J: TRBJ2-7
V: TRBV6-5
size: .
D: .
CDR3: CASSYSSGEQYF
DNA: TGTGCCAGCAGTTACTCGTCGGGTGAGCAGTACTTC

J: TRBJ1-1
V: TRBV5-1
size: .
D: TRBD1
CDR3: CASSLGQGENTEAFF
DNA: TGCGCCAGCAGCTTGGGACAGGGGGAGAACACTGAAGCTTTCTTT

J: TRBJ2-3
V: TRBV29-1
size: once
D: .
CDR3: CSVTGASWDTQYF
DNA: TGCAGCGTCACTGGGGCTTCATGGGATACGCAGTATTTT

J: TRBJ1-2
V: TRBV27
size: .
D: .
CDR3: CASSSRLGYGYTF
DNA: TGTGCCAGCAGTTCTAGGTTGGGCTATGGCTACACCTTC

J: TRBJ1-6
V: TRBV19
size: .
D: TRBD1
CDR3: CASKGQGNSPLHF
DNA: TGTGCCAGTAAGGGACAGGGGAATTCACCCCTCCACTTT

J: TRBJ2-2
V: TRBV6-5
size: few
D: .
CDR3: CASSPAVSNTGELFF
DNA: TGTGCCAGCAGCCCCGCGGTTTCGAACACCGGGGAGCTGTTTTTT

J: TRBJ2-6
V: TRBV28
size: .
D: .
CDR3: CASSLYGRANVLTF
DNA: TGTGCCAGCAGTTTGTACGGGAGGGCCAACGTCCTGACTTTC

J: TRBJ2-1
V: TRBV14
size: .
D: TRBD2
CDR3: CASSSMGGNEQFF
DNA: TGTGCCAGCAGCTCGATGGGGGGGAATGAGCAGTTCTTC

J: TRBJ2-7
V: TRBV30
size: .
D: .
CDR3: CAWSLPQAQYF
DNA: TGTGCCTGGAGTCTCCCCCAGGCCCAGTACTTC

J: TRBJ1-4
V: TRBV18
size: .
D: .
CDR3: CASSPPTELGEKLFF
DNA: TGTGCCAGCTCACCCCCGACAGAATTGGGTGAAAAACTGTTTTTT